The 23 T cell receptor beta chains presented below share a single source sample, sequenced in a study of blood T cell repertoires in COVID-19 (dated by TCRdb to 2020 to 2022). The library relied on the immunoSEQ multiplex PCR assay. TCRdb stores this immuneACCESS table with in-frame sequences only. Part of the clones is absent; in the studies checked, under half of the shortfall reflects unresolved V genes, and no reason is known for the rest. In this sample the table shows roughly 110,000 clones, approximately 90% of which occur a single time. Approximately 4.3% of the sample rests with the top ten. Sequencing was carried out using peripheral blood. These receptor sequences come from a woman between 45 and 60 years old with acute or convalescent COVID-19.

The chain joins TRBV24-1 to TRBJ2-2; 7 bases are a match to TRBD2. This CDR3 region has 19 residues. V trimming: 1 base; J trimming: 2 bases; junction bases outside the gene matches: 12. Germline V gene data show CDR1 as KGHDR and CDR2 as SFDVKD. The CDR3 here is CATSDLPPRGGFNTGELFF. CDR3 in DNA: TGTGCCACCAGTGATTTACCCCCCCGCGGGGGTTTTAACACCGGGGAGCTGTTTTTT.

To note about this clone: Relative to the germline gene, one junction end is altered; a read error may explain this. The chain has TRBV28 and TRBJ1-2, with a tentative D call TRBD1 (5 bases). Germline assignment: CDR1 MDHEN and CDR2 SYDVKM. CDR3 length equals 11 residues. Here the CDR3 reads CASMDRQSPLF. DNA for the CDR3: TGTGCCAGCATGGACCGACAGTCCCCTCTCTTC.

The rearrangement uses TRBV4-3 and TRBJ1-3, with 7 bases identical to TRBD1. Germline V lookup: CDR1 LGHNA, CDR2 YSLEER. This CDR3 is 16 amino acids long. Trimming cost V 0 bases and J 3 bases; bases outside gene matches: 5. The DNA for the CDR3 is TGCGCCAGCAGCCAAGATGTGAGGGACAGTGGAAACACCATATATTTT. Protein: CASSQDVRDSGNTIYF.

The V and J genes are TRBV5-6 and TRBJ1-2, with a tentative D call TRBD1 (5 bases). V lost 3 bases, J lost 7 bases, and 10 bases lay in between. CDR1 SGHDT and CDR2 YYEEEE come from the germline V gene. This CDR3 has 12 amino acids. This CDR3 reads CASSWGGGGYTF. The CDR3 DNA is TGTGCCAGCAGCTGGGGGGGTGGTGGCTACACCTTC.

The V and J genes are TRBV24-1 and TRBJ2-1, with a weak D call TRBD2 (7 bases). The CDR3 has 15 residues. Trimming took off 1 base at V and 9 bases at J, with 15 bases between the two ends. Germline V gene lookup returns CDR1 KGHDR and CDR2 SFDVKD. CDR3 DNA sequence: TGTGCCACCAGTGATTTCGGCCGGGGGGCGGGTGAGCAGTTCTTC. Translating it yields CATSDFGRGAGEQFF.

This clone was found once. Other DNA sequences of this sample code for an identical CDR3. The rearrangement joins TRBV27 to TRBJ2-7, with D perhaps matching TRBD1 (5 bases). This CDR3 contains 14 residues. V lost 3 bases and J 6 bases, leaving 15 bases between the germline ends. The germline CDR1 and CDR2 sequences are MNHEY and SMNVEV (reference sequence). Here the CDR3 DNA reads TGTGCCAGCAGTTTTGGGGAAGGGGAAAGCGAGCAGTACTTC. Protein sequence: CASSFGEGESEQYF.

The chain couples TRBV11-2 to TRBJ2-1, with unresolved D. V shed 1 base and J shed 8 bases, with 15 bases lying between them. Germline-derived CDR1 and CDR2 are SGHAT and FQNNGV. CDR3 length: 15 amino acids. CDR3 loop: CASSLVPASRDEQFF. Written as DNA, the CDR3 is TGTGCCAGCAGCTTAGTGCCAGCGTCACGGGATGAGCAGTTCTTC.

The rearrangement joins TRBV24-1 to TRBJ2-1, with 10 bases lining up with TRBD2. V lost 4 bases to trimming and J lost 7 bases; unmatched junction nucleotides: 9. Looked up from germline, CDR1 is KGHDR and CDR2 is SFDVKD. This CDR3 spans 16 amino acids. The CDR3 is CATSDPQASGGNEQFF. DNA for the CDR3: TGTGCCACCAGTGACCCCCAGGCTAGCGGGGGAAATGAGCAGTTCTTC.

The chain links TRBV4-3 to TRBJ1-6, with D perhaps TRBD1 (5 bases). This CDR3 has 16 amino acids. Deletions cut 6 bases from V and 7 bases from J, with 19 bases between. Per the germline V gene, CDR1 is LGHNA and CDR2 is YSLEER. CDR3: CASSQFSGGGNSPLHF. The CDR3 DNA sequence: TGCGCCAGCAGTCAATTTTCGGGGGGTGGGAATTCACCCCTCCACTTT.

The rearrangement joins TRBV25-1 to TRBJ1-2, with TRBD1 matching 8 bases. Germline CDR1 reads MGHDK; CDR2 reads SYGVNS. Germline trimming cut 4 bases from V and 5 bases from J; bases unmatched to any gene: 3. This CDR3 spans 13 amino acids. For the CDR3, the DNA is TGTGCCAGCAGTGCCGACAGGGGATATGGCTACACCTTC. This gives the protein CASSADRGYGYTF.

This chain uses TRBV29-1 with TRBJ1-1; D is unresolved. V gave up 7 bases and J gave up 7 bases, with 10 bases separating them. Germline-derived CDR1 and CDR2 are SQVTM and ANQGSEA. The CDR3 is 10 residues long. CDR3 in DNA: TGCAGCGCCGATCCGAGTGAAGCTTTCTTT. Amino acids: CSADPSEAFF.

This clone was counted a single time. V is TRBV7-2 and J is TRBJ2-7; TRBD2 is a possible D gene (5 bases). Germline assignment: CDR1 SGHTA and CDR2 FQGNSA. The V and J ends lost 1 base and 12 bases respectively, with 13 bases between them. The CDR3 extends over 12 amino acids. This chain's CDR3 is CASSLGTGVRYF. DNA for the CDR3: TGTGCCAGCAGCTTAGGGACTGGGGTGAGGTACTTC.

The gene calls are TRBV19 and TRBJ1-2, with 10 bases lining up with TRBD1. V was pared by 5 bases and J by 6 bases, with 3 bases of the junction left unmatched. The germline gives CDR1 LNHDA, CDR2 SQIVND (reference sequence). CDR3 length: 13 residues. The CDR3 nucleotides read TGTGCCAGTAGTCAAGACAGGGGGCATGGCTACACCTTC. Translated: CASSQDRGHGYTF.

The V and J genes are TRBV2 and TRBJ1-6; no firm D call. The CDR3 loop spans 17 amino acids. V lost 6 bases and J 10 bases, leaving 25 bases between the germline ends. The germline gives CDR1 SNHLY, CDR2 FYNNEI. CDR3 region: CASRLRQTGKKGSPLHF. CDR3 nucleotides: TGTGCCAGCAGATTACGGCAGACGGGAAAAAAGGGCTCACCCCTCCACTTT. The full variable domain, rest sourced from reference TRBV2 and TRBJ1-6, is EPEVTQTPSHQVTQMGQEVILRCVPISNHLYFYWYRQILGQKVEFLVSFYNNEISEKSEIFDDQFSVERPDGSNFTLKIRSTKLEDSAMYFCASRLRQTGKKGSPLHFGNGTRLTVT.

The genes are TRBV11-2 and TRBJ1-6, with D possibly being TRBD1 (5 bases). The V and J ends lost 6 bases and 7 bases respectively, with 16 bases between them. CDR1 is SGHAT, CDR2 FQNNGV, per germline. The CDR3 is 15 amino acids. CDR3 in amino acids: CASRRPGTQNSPLHF. The CDR3 coding sequence is TGTGCCAGCAGACGCCCCGGGACTCAAAATTCACCCCTCCACTTT.

The genes are TRBV30 and TRBJ2-3; 10 bases agree with TRBD2. The length of the CDR3 is 14 residues. The germline gives CDR1 GTSNPN, CDR2 SVGIG (reference sequence). The J segment lost 12 bases and the V segment lost 2 bases, leaving 11 bases of the junction unmatched. The CDR3 loop is CAWSHQNSGRLQYF. DNA of the CDR3: TGTGCCTGGAGTCATCAGAATAGCGGGAGGCTTCAGTATTTT.

The rearrangement joins TRBV7-2 to TRBJ1-6; perhaps TRBD1 as D (5 bases). Trimming removed 6 bases at V and 10 bases at J, with 13 bases between. The CDR3 totals 13 residues. CDR1 is SGHTA and CDR2 is FQGNSA in the germline V gene. The CDR3: CASSFGGGSPLHF. CDR3 DNA: TGTGCCAGCAGTTTTGGGGGGGGATCACCCCTCCACTTT.

The chain couples TRBV18 to TRBJ2-1; weak D call: TRBD2 (6 bases). The CDR3 length is 11 residues. The germline V and J ends were trimmed by 8 bases and 9 bases, with 11 bases remaining between them. Germline lookup yields CDR1 KGHSH and CDR2 LQKENI. CDR3 nucleotides: TGTGCCAGCCTCGTCGGGGGTGAGCAGTTCTTC. As protein: CASLVGGEQFF.

The chain couples TRBV7-2 to TRBJ1-5; 9 bases align to TRBD1. The CDR3 is 17 residues long. The germline V gene encodes CDR1 SGHTA and CDR2 FQGNSA. J lost 5 bases, V lost 5 bases, and 13 bases had no gene match. The CDR3 bases are TGTGCCAGCAGCGCCGGGACAGGGAGTCTTGCGGATCAGCCCCAGCATTTT. It yields the protein CASSAGTGSLADQPQHF.

This clone was detected once. The V and J genes are TRBV11-2 and TRBJ1-2; D is perhaps TRBD1 (5 bases). With 4 bases removed from V and 6 bases from J, the gap between germline ends came to 24 bases. Germline V gene sequence: CDR1 SGHAT, CDR2 FQNNGV. The CDR3 is 17 amino acids. CDR3 DNA sequence: TGTGCCAGCAGCTCAACGTCGGCCCCCACAGGCGACCATGGCTACACCTTC. Translation: CASSSTSAPTGDHGYTF.

This clone showed up just once. CDR3 sequence (DNA): TGTGCCAGCAGCGTAGAGCCAAGCTCCTACAATGAGCAGTTCTTC. Its translation: CASSVEPSSYNEQFF. This rearrangement joins TRBV9 to TRBJ2-1; D gene unclear. Germline V gene lookup returns CDR1 SGDLS and CDR2 YYNGEE. The CDR3 sequence is 15 residues long. Trimming left V 0 bases short and J 0 bases short, with 7 bases between.

V usage is TRBV4-1 and J usage is TRBJ2-7; D gene unclear. Per the germline V gene, CDR1 is MGHRA and CDR2 is YSYEKL. The CDR3 sequence is 15 residues long. Trimming removed 4 bases at V and 3 bases at J, with 16 bases between. The CDR3 nucleotides read TGCGCCAGCAGCCTTCAGCAGGCGACACTCTACGAGCAGTACTTC. This encodes CASSLQQATLYEQYF.

The chain combines TRBV7-2 with TRBJ1-5; D remains unclear. Trimming left V 1 base short and J 2 bases short, with 15 bases between. The CDR3 covers 17 residues. Germline V gene data show CDR1 as SGHTA and CDR2 as FQGNSA. The CDR3 region is CASSLDGLSRGNQPQHF. The CDR3 region has the DNA TGTGCCAGCAGCTTAGATGGACTCTCTCGGGGCAATCAGCCCCAGCATTTT.